This is a list of T cell receptor beta chains from one sample in a study of CD8 T cells in ankylosing spondylitis. TCRdb re-analysed the 5' RACE reads in MiXCR, keeping a single row per CDR3 protein. Of roughly 97,000 distinct CDR3 sequences in the sample, roughly 8.3% were seen once. Sequencing used blood, either unsorted or a sorted T cell fraction (not recorded which). These receptors were collected from a male donor with ankylosing spondylitis or in good health (not recorded which). Each CDR3 is given without its conserved first and last residue. The order of the fields is V gene, J gene, clone size, CDR3 protein. The listing skips clone size in some rows; elsewhere it reads once, few, many or a size class.

V gene: TRBV20-1
J gene: TRBJ2-2
clone size: -
CDR3 protein: SADSPGHTGELF

V gene: TRBV12-3/TRBV12-4
J gene: TRBJ2-7
clone size: many
CDR3 protein: ASSLSQTYEQY

V gene: TRBV20-1
J gene: TRBJ1-4
clone size: few
CDR3 protein: SARRDRGNEKLF

V gene: TRBV20-1
J gene: TRBJ2-1
clone size: many
CDR3 protein: SARDSGGNGEQF

V gene: TRBV4-2
J gene: TRBJ2-1
clone size: -
CDR3 protein: ASSQEGQAVNEQF

V gene: TRBV7-8
J gene: TRBJ1-1
clone size: many
CDR3 protein: ASSLGGGAEAF

V gene: TRBV20-1
J gene: TRBJ1-4
clone size: -
CDR3 protein: SARKHTNEKLF

V gene: TRBV5-5
J gene: TRBJ2-1
clone size: many
CDR3 protein: ASSLTGTTYNEQF

V gene: TRBV7-2
J gene: TRBJ2-2
clone size: many
CDR3 protein: ASSLVARNTGELF

V gene: TRBV11-3
J gene: TRBJ1-2
clone size: many
CDR3 protein: ASSPIRGALNYGYT

V gene: TRBV7-2
J gene: TRBJ2-3
clone size: -
CDR3 protein: ASSSHSTGTDTQY

V gene: TRBV6-2/TRBV6-3
J gene: TRBJ1-2
clone size: many
CDR3 protein: ASTEGQGLGYT

V gene: TRBV7-8
J gene: TRBJ2-7
clone size: many
CDR3 protein: ASSYGLATTYEQY

V gene: TRBV25-1
J gene: TRBJ2-7
clone size: many
CDR3 protein: ASSDLPPEQY

V gene: TRBV12-3/TRBV12-4
J gene: TRBJ1-1
clone size: many
CDR3 protein: ASNNDGVTEAF

V gene: TRBV7-8
J gene: TRBJ2-3
clone size: many
CDR3 protein: ASSLGPGTDTQY

V gene: TRBV20-1
J gene: TRBJ2-1
clone size: many
CDR3 protein: SARGGQVNEQF

V gene: TRBV4-2
J gene: TRBJ2-1
clone size: many
CDR3 protein: ASSQLADNEQF

V gene: TRBV7-2
J gene: TRBJ2-2
clone size: -
CDR3 protein: ASRPGGLAVGELF

V gene: TRBV14
J gene: TRBJ2-7
clone size: few
CDR3 protein: ASSQSRLAGAYEQY

V gene: TRBV12-3/TRBV12-4
J gene: TRBJ2-5
clone size: few
CDR3 protein: ATTLRSGGETQY

V gene: TRBV20-1
J gene: TRBJ1-1
clone size: many
CDR3 protein: SAPFGGWAF